The 20 T cell receptor beta chains below were found in one sample sequenced in a study of T cell responses to AZD1222 COVID-19 vaccine. Assay: immunoSEQ multiplex PCR; the TCRdb copy retains only in-frame clones and omits some. This sample has 95,000 or so clones, with roughly 90% found just once. Sequenced material: peripheral blood, taken on day 0 of AZD1222 vaccination. Every receptor here comes from an adult in good health.

This clone was observed a handful of times. V gene TRBV30 combines with J gene TRBJ2-7, with 7 bases fitting TRBD1. Germline CDR1 GTSNPN, CDR2 SVGIG (reference sequence). CDR3 size: 16 residues. J was trimmed by 0 bases and V by 0 bases; bases with no gene match: 8. In nucleotides, the CDR3 is TGTGCCTGGAGTGTACTACGGGCAGGGGGCTCCTACGAGCAGTACTTC. This encodes CAWSVLRAGGSYEQYF. The full variable domain, in which reference TRBV30 and TRBJ2-7 provide the parts outside the CDR3, is SQTIHQWPATLVQPVGSPLSLECTVEGTSNPNLYWYRQAAGRGLQLLFYSVGIGQISSEVPQNLSASRPQDRQFILSSKKLLLSDSGFYLCAWSVLRAGGSYEQYFGPGTRLTVT.

The rearrangement joins TRBV2 to TRBJ2-7; 9 bases map to TRBD2. Trimming at V came to 7 bases and at J to 6 bases, leaving 7 bases not matched to a gene. The germline V gene has CDR1 SNHLY and CDR2 FYNNEI. The CDR3 runs 13 residues. The CDR3 DNA is TGTGCCAGCAATGTGGGACTAGCATCCGAGCAGTACTTC. Its protein is CASNVGLASEQYF.

The count of this clone is one. V is TRBV7-9 and J is TRBJ2-1; 8 positions match TRBD2. This CDR3 is 15 amino acids long. CDR1 is SEHNR and CDR2 is FQNEAQ in the germline V gene (reference sequence). J was trimmed by 6 bases and V by 4 bases; bases with no gene match: 8. The CDR3 is CASSSTGGGFNEQFF. In nucleotides, the CDR3 is TGTGCCAGCAGCTCAACTGGCGGGGGGTTCAATGAGCAGTTCTTC.

The rearrangement links TRBV6-5 to TRBJ1-2; TRBD1 might be the D (5 bases). Trimming removed 5 bases at V and 8 bases at J, with 21 bases between. The CDR3 totals 15 residues. Germline V gene data show CDR1 as MNHEY and CDR2 as SVGAGI. The CDR3, as DNA: TGTGCCAGCAGTACCCCCGGGACTGGGGTCCTAGGCTACACCTTC. It specifies CASSTPGTGVLGYTF.

There are a few counts of this clone. This chain joins TRBV12-3 or TRBV12-4 and TRBJ2-7; D might be TRBD1 (5 bases). Trimming stripped 1 base from V and 4 bases from J, with 5 bases between. This CDR3 spans 12 amino acids. The CDR3 sequence: CASSLEGYEQYF. The CDR3 DNA reads as TGTGCCAGCAGTTTAGAGGGGTACGAGCAGTACTTC.

This clone was counted a few times. The CDR3 loop is CSVAAGRRMNTEAFF. The CDR3, as DNA: TGCAGCGTTGCCGCAGGACGCAGGATGAACACTGAAGCTTTCTTT. The chain joins TRBV29-1 to TRBJ1-1, with unresolved D. The V gene's germline CDR1 is SQVTM and CDR2 ANQGSEA. V was shortened by 4 bases and J by 0 bases, with 15 bases between the two germline ends. There are 15 residues in the CDR3. Filled out from reference TRBV29-1 and TRBJ1-1, the complete variable domain reads SAVISQKPSRDICQRGTSLTIQCQVDSQVTMMFWYRQQPGQSLTLIATANQGSEATYESGFVIDKFPISRPNLTFSTLTVSNMSPEDSSIYLCSVAAGRRMNTEAFFGQGTRLTVV.

The chain employs TRBV19 and TRBJ1-4; 8 nucleotides match TRBD1. V dropped 4 bases and J dropped 10; count of bases not matched to a gene: 11. The CDR3 extends over 15 amino acids. CDR1 LNHDA and CDR2 SQIVND come from the germline V gene (reference sequence). CDR3 region: CASSNEGQVGGKLFF. DNA for the CDR3: TGTGCCAGTAGTAACGAGGGACAGGTTGGAGGAAAACTGTTTTTT.

In regard to this clone: Mismatch with germline at one junction end may stem from a read error. The CDR3 region has the DNA TGTGCTAGCAGCGCCAACTTAGCAGCTTACCAAGAGACCCAGTACTTC. Its translation: CASSANLAAYQETQYF. The V call is TRBV7-7, the J call TRBJ2-5, with D unresolved. This CDR3 spans 16 amino acids. The V gene's germline CDR1 is SSHAT and CDR2 FNYEAQ (reference sequence).

The chain is built from TRBV27 and TRBJ1-1; D may be TRBD1 (6 bases). The germline gives CDR1 MNHEY, CDR2 SMNVEV (reference sequence). The ends were cut back, 6 bases at V and 3 bases at J, with 14 bases in the middle. This CDR3 comprises 14 residues. The CDR3 sequence: CASRPRTVHTEAFF. CDR3 nucleotides: TGTGCCAGCAGACCGAGGACAGTTCACACTGAAGCTTTCTTT.

CDR3 bases: TGTGCCAGTAGTACGAAGACAGGGGGCAGGTACGAGCAGTACTTC. Amino acid sequence: CASSTKTGGRYEQYF. This chain links TRBV19 with TRBJ2-7; 10 bases line up with TRBD1. The CDR3 is 15 residues long. Germline lookup yields CDR1 LNHDA and CDR2 SQIVND (reference sequence). J lost 4 bases, V lost 4 bases, and 7 bases had no gene match.

The chain joins TRBV7-9 to TRBJ1-5, with D perhaps matching TRBD1 (6 bases). The CDR3 has 14 amino acids. The germline CDR1 and CDR2 sequences are SEHNR and FQNEAQ (reference sequence). V lost 5 bases, J lost 5 bases, and 13 bases lay in between. The CDR3 DNA follows: TGTGCCAGCAGCCCTGGGGGGGGGCATCAGCCCCAGCATTTT. Protein sequence: CASSPGGGHQPQHF.

The J gene is TRBJ2-1, the V gene TRBV10-1; 9 nucleotides line up with TRBD2. The CDR3 loop spans 13 amino acids. V lost 10 bases and J lost 8; bases outside the gene matches: 9. CDR1 WNHNN and CDR2 SYGVQD come from the germline V gene (reference sequence). CDR3 bases: TGCGCCACCACTAGCGCTAGCGGGGATGAGCAGTTCTTC. Protein: CATTSASGDEQFF.

The chain joins TRBV11-2 to TRBJ2-4, with 7 bases matching TRBD1. V lost 3 bases and J lost 1; bases outside the gene matches: 15. The CDR3 runs 19 residues. Germline V gene data show CDR1 as SGHAT and CDR2 as FQNNGV. The CDR3 DNA is TGTGCCAGCAGCTTGGGGAACACGAGGGGGCGAGCGGCCAAAAACATTCAGTACTTC. It codes for CASSLGNTRGRAAKNIQYF. The full variable domain, its missing parts supplied by reference TRBV11-2 and TRBJ2-4, is EAGVAQSPRYKIIEKRQSVAFWCNPISGHATLYWYQQILGQGPKLLIQFQNNGVVDDSQLPKDRFSAERLKGVDSTLKIQPAKLEDSAVYLCASSLGNTRGRAAKNIQYFGAGTRLSVL.

The chain has TRBV29-1 and TRBJ1-1, with D hard to call. With 4 bases removed from V and 6 bases from J, the gap between germline ends came to 12 bases. This CDR3 has 12 amino acids. The germline gives CDR1 SQVTM, CDR2 ANQGSEA. CDR3 nucleotide sequence: TGCAGCGTTGTTGGCAGATGGGCTGAAGCTTTCTTT. As protein: CSVVGRWAEAFF. Complete variable domain (other parts from reference TRBV29-1 and TRBJ1-1): SAVISQKPSRDICQRGTSLTIQCQVDSQVTMMFWYRQQPGQSLTLIATANQGSEATYESGFVIDKFPISRPNLTFSTLTVSNMSPEDSSIYLCSVVGRWAEAFFGQGTRLTVV.

This sequence joins TRBV29-1 and TRBJ2-7; TRBD1 aligns across 11 bases. V lost 7 bases to trimming and J lost 1 base; unmatched junction nucleotides: 9. Germline loops: CDR1 SQVTM, CDR2 ANQGSEA. The CDR3 consists of 15 residues. Written as DNA, the CDR3 is TGCAGCGCTAGAGTAGGGACAGGGGGTTCCTACGAGCAGTACTTC. It is translated as CSARVGTGGSYEQYF.

The chain is built from TRBV7-8 and TRBJ2-5; D unclear. Deletions cut 4 bases from V and 2 bases from J, with 5 bases between. CDR3 length equals 12 residues. CDR1 and CDR2 (germline): SGHVS, FQNEAQ. The CDR3 DNA sequence: TGTGCCAGCAGCTATCTACAAGAGACCCAGTACTTC. Its protein product is CASSYLQETQYF.

The rearrangement joins TRBV7-2 to TRBJ2-1; D call uncertain. The germline CDR1 and CDR2 sequences are SGHTA and FQGNSA. The CDR3 loop spans 12 amino acids. Trimming cost V 5 bases and J 7 bases, with 9 bases left between them. In DNA form, the CDR3 reads TGTGCCAGCAGCCCCACTCGTAATGAGCAGTTCTTC. Its protein is CASSPTRNEQFF.

Only one count was recorded for this clone. The chain couples TRBV4-3 to TRBJ2-6; D is unclear. CDR3 length equals 16 residues. Germline V gene sequence: CDR1 LGHNA, CDR2 YSLEER. Trimming left V 0 bases short and J 0 bases short, with 6 bases between. The CDR3 here is CASSQDGDSGANVLTF. CDR3 sequence (DNA): TGCGCCAGCAGCCAAGATGGGGACTCTGGGGCCAACGTCCTGACTTTC.

The chain combines TRBV6-5 with TRBJ1-1; 8 bases line up with TRBD1. The ends lost 6 bases at V and 5 bases at J; junction bases unmatched: 11. The CDR3 length is 15 residues. Germline V gene lookup returns CDR1 MNHEY and CDR2 SVGAGI. The CDR3 coding sequence is TGTGCCAGCAGCTGGGGAAGACAGGGGAGGACTGAAGCTTTCTTT. It translates to CASSWGRQGRTEAFF.

The chain is built from TRBV30 and TRBJ1-1, with D possibly being TRBD1 (5 bases). The germline gives CDR1 GTSNPN, CDR2 SVGIG (reference sequence). The CDR3 loop spans 16 amino acids. Trimming took off 2 bases at V and 1 base at J, with 17 bases between the two ends. CDR3 in amino acids: CAWSRSGYARNTEAFF. As DNA, the CDR3 is TGTGCCTGGAGTAGATCAGGGTACGCGAGGAACACTGAAGCTTTCTTT. Variable domain in full (rest from reference TRBV30 and TRBJ1-1): SQTIHQWPATLVQPVGSPLSLECTVEGTSNPNLYWYRQAAGRGLQLLFYSVGIGQISSEVPQNLSASRPQDRQFILSSKKLLLSDSGFYLCAWSRSGYARNTEAFFGQGTRLTVV.